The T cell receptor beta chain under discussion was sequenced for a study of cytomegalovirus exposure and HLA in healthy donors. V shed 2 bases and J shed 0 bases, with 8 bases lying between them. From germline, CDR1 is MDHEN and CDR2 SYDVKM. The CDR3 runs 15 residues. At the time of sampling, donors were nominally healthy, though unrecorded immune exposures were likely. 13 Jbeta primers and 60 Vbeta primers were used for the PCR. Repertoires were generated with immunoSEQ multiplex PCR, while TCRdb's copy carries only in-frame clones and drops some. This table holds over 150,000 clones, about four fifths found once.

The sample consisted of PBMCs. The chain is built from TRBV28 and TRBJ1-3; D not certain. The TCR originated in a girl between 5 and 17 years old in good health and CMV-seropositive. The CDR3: CASSLGSFSGNTIYF. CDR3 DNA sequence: TGTGCCAGCAGTTTAGGGAGTTTCTCTGGAAACACCATATATTTT.